This TCR beta chain is from a study of blood T cell repertoires in COVID-19. Only in-frame clones appear in the TCRdb table, and some are missing; sequencing was by immunoSEQ multiplex PCR. The sample holds about 230,000 clones, approximately 85% seen once. The CDR3 has 17 residues. V lost 1 base to trimming and J lost 0 bases, with 14 bases between them. The V gene's germline CDR1 is SGHRS and CDR2 YFSETQ. The sample was peripheral blood. The TCR originated in a man aged 35 to 55 with acute or convalescent COVID-19. The chain joins TRBV5-1 to TRBJ2-1; D remains ambiguous. The CDR3 region has the DNA TGCGCCAGCAGCTTGAGACCCGGAGATAGCTCCTACAATGAGCAGTTCTTC. Translated, it gives CASSLRPGDSSYNEQFF.